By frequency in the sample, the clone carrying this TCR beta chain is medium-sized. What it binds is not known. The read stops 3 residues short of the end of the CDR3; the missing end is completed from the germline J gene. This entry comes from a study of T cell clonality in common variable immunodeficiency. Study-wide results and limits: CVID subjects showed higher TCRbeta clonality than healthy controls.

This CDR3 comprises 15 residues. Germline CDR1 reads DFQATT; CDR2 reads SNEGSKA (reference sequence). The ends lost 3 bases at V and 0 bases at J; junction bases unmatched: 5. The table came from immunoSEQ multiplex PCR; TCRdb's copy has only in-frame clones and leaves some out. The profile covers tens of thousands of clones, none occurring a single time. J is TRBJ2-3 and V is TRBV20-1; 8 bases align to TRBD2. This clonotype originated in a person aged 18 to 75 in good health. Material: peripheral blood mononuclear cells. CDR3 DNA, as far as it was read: TGCAGTGCTAGTCTTACTAGCGGAAGCACAGATACG. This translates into CSASLTSGSTDT. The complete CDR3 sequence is CSASLTSGSTDTQYF.